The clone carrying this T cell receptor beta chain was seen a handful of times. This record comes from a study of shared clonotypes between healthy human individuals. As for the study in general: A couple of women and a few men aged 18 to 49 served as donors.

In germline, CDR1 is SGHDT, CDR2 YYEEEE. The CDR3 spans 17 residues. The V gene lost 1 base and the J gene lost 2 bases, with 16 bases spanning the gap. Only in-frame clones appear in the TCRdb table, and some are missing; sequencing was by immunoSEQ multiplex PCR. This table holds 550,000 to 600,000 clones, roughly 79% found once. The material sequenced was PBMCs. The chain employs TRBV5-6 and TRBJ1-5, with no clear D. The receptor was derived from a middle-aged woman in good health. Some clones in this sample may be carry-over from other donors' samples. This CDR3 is CASSLRRSAQGNQPQHF. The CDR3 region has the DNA TGTGCCAGCAGCTTGAGGCGGTCAGCCCAAGGCAATCAGCCCCAGCATTTT. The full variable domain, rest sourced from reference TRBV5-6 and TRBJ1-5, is DAGVTQSPTHLIKTRGQQVTLRCSPKSGHDTVSWYQQALGQGPQFIFQYYEEEERQRGNFPDRFSGHQFPNYSSELNVNALLLGDSALYLCASSLRRSAQGNQPQHFGDGTRLSIL.